The rows below give T cell receptor beta chains drawn from one sample of a study of ipilimumab plus nivolumab after autologous stem cell transplantation. Profiling relied on immunoSEQ multiplex PCR, and the TCRdb table lists in-frame clones only, not all of them. The sample contains about 15,000 clones, 65% to 85% of which appear only once. Specimen: PBMCs, collected in a trial of ipilimumab plus nivolumab as post-transplant consolidation. Receptors originate from a male donor with primary mediastinal lymphoma. CDR3s include the opening cysteine and the closing phenylalanine or tryptophan. The order of the fields is clone size, J gene, D gene, V gene, CDR3 protein, CDR3 DNA. A D gene is named only where the DNA matches it firmly. A row's size may be missing; if present it is once, few, many or a size class.

-	TRBJ2-5	-	TRBV18	CASSGDGQETQYF	TGTGCCAGCTCAGGAGACGGTCAAGAGACCCAGTACTTC
-	TRBJ2-7	-	TRBV28	CASSFQGYEQYF	TGTGCCAGCAGTTTTCAGGGATACGAGCAGTACTTC
-	TRBJ2-1	-	TRBV6-6	CASSRSGRESQFF	TGTGCCAGCAGCAGGTCAGGCAGAGAGTCGCAGTTCTTC
-	TRBJ2-7	TRBD1	TRBV2	CASNTRDRGPLVYF	TGTGCCAGCAATACCCGGGACAGGGGGCCGTTGGTGTACTTC
-	TRBJ2-3	-	TRBV27	CASSFSSTDTQYF	TGTGCCAGCAGTTTTTCTTCCACAGATACGCAGTATTTT
-	TRBJ1-1	-	TRBV11-3	CASSLGPTVEAFF	TGTGCCAGCAGCTTAGGTCCGACCGTAGAAGCTTTCTTT
-	TRBJ2-7	-	TRBV10-3	CAISRRDLGEQYF	TGTGCCATCAGTCGAAGGGACCTCGGAGAGCAGTACTTC
-	TRBJ1-6	-	TRBV11-2	CASSLEAGANSPLHF	TGTGCCAGCAGCTTAGAGGCAGGGGCGAATTCACCCCTCCACTTT
once	TRBJ2-1	-	TRBV7-3	CASSPTTYNEQFF	TGTGCCAGCAGCCCGACAACCTACAATGAGCAGTTCTTC
few	TRBJ1-4	-	TRBV5-4	CASSSGTPGLTNEKLFF	TGTGCCAGCAGCTCCGGGACGCCTGGTTTAACTAATGAAAAACTGTTTTTT
-	TRBJ2-7	-	TRBV27	CASSRSSFSIAYEQYF	TGTGCCAGCAGTCGTAGTAGCTTCTCGATAGCCTACGAGCAGTACTTC
few	TRBJ2-5	-	TRBV2	CASSERGIAQYF	TGTGCCAGCAGTGAACGCGGGATTGCCCAGTACTTC
few	TRBJ2-2	-	TRBV6-5	CASSSVLSPSPGELFF	TGTGCCAGCAGTTCTGTCTTGTCCCCGAGCCCCGGGGAGCTGTTTTTT
-	TRBJ1-1	TRBD1	TRBV18	CASSPTGGPEAFF	TGTGCCAGCTCACCGACAGGGGGTCCTGAAGCTTTCTTT
-	TRBJ1-5	-	TRBV19	CASSIEGLSNQPQHF	TGTGCCAGTAGTATAGAAGGGCTTAGCAATCAGCCCCAGCATTTT
-	TRBJ2-3	-	TRBV11-2	CASSAQITDTQYF	TGTGCCAGCAGCGCCCAGATCACAGATACGCAGTATTTT
-	TRBJ2-3	TRBD1	TRBV7-3	CASSLGSWDRGRFGTDTQYF	TGTGCCAGCAGCTTGGGTTCGTGGGACAGGGGGCGTTTTGGCACAGATACGCAGTATTTT
once	TRBJ2-1	TRBD2	TRBV7-3	CASSLNGREGNEQFF	TGTGCCAGCAGCTTGAACGGGAGGGAGGGCAATGAGCAGTTCTTC
-	TRBJ2-2	-	TRBV10-3	CAISESTGSGPGELFF	TGTGCCATCAGTGAGTCGACGGGATCTGGGCCCGGGGAGCTGTTTTTT
few	TRBJ2-5	TRBD2	TRBV5-6	CASSWGLAVKETQYF	TGTGCCAGCAGCTGGGGACTAGCGGTTAAAGAGACCCAGTACTTC
-	TRBJ1-5	-	TRBV6-5	CASRPTGNQPQHF	TGTGCCAGCAGACCTACAGGCAATCAGCCCCAGCATTTT
-	TRBJ1-2	TRBD1	TRBV6-6	CASGPGQHGYTF	TGTGCCAGCGGGCCGGGACAGCATGGCTACACCTTC
-	TRBJ2-1	TRBD2	TRBV6-6	CASSHGLAIYNEQFF	TGTGCCAGCAGCCACGGACTAGCGATCTACAATGAGCAGTTCTTC
-	TRBJ2-3	-	TRBV9	CASSVEGSPTDTQYF	TGTGCCAGCAGCGTAGAGGGTAGCCCCACAGATACGCAGTATTTT
-	TRBJ2-1	-	TRBV5-1	CASSPGAAYNEQFF	TGCGCCAGCAGCCCGGGGGCCGCCTACAATGAGCAGTTCTTC
-	TRBJ2-1	TRBD2	TRBV19	CASSRSGSQYNEQFF	TGTGCCAGTAGCCGTAGCGGGAGCCAGTACAATGAGCAGTTCTTC
medium-sized	TRBJ2-5	TRBD1	TRBV7-9	CASSFTRTGTYQETQYF	TGTGCCAGCAGCTTTACTCGGACAGGAACGTACCAAGAGACCCAGTACTTC